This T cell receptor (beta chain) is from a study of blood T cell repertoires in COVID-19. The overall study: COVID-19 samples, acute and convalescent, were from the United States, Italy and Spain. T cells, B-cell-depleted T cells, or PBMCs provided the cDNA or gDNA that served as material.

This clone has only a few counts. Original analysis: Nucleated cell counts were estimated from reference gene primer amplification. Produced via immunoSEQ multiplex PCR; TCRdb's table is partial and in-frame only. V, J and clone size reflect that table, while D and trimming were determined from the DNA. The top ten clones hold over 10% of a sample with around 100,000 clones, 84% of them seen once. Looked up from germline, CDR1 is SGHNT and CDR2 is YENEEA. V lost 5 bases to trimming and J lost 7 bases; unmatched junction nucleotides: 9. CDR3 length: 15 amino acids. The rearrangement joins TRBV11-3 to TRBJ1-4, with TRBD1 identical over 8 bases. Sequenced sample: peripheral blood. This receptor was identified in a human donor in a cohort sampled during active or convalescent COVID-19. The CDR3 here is CASSDRTGITEKLFF. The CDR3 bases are TGTGCCAGCAGCGACCGGACAGGGATTACTGAAAAACTGTTTTTT.